This T cell receptor beta chain was recorded in a study of blood T cells in healthy people across ages. Findings of the study overall: Older age coincided with a roughly linear decline in TCR beta diversity per million T cells. Long-lived donors had more naive CD4+ cells and higher diversity than aged donors.

Trimming cost V 6 bases and J 8 bases; bases outside gene matches: 14. Per the germline V gene, CDR1 is MDHEN and CDR2 is SYDVKM. CDR3 length: 16 residues. In the case of this clonotype: The antigen remains unidentified.

Primers used in a second PCR of about 6 to 11 cycles were a sample-barcoded 5' primer and a J-beta primer mix. TCRdb itself ran the 5' RACE reads through MiXCR, one entry per CDR3 protein. The table shows some 760,000 distinct CDR3 sequences, with around a quarter occurring only once. The same specimen was also included in a second study, on T cells of mothers and their children. Turning to that study: In the second PCR, M1S primer introduced barcodes and 2-4 random bases. Whether related or unrelated, pairs show similar shaping of TCR recombination output by thymic selection.

The source is a boy aged 10-17 years in good health. Sequenced input: blood. The V gene is TRBV28, the J gene TRBJ2-1, with 9 nucleotides matching TRBD2. Written as DNA, the CDR3 is TGTGCCAGCAGCTCCCCCCTAGCGGGACGGTGGGATGAGCAGTTCTTC. Translated: CASSSPLAGRWDEQFF.